This T cell receptor (beta chain) stems from a study of human T cells and chemical hapten exposure. Study conclusions and caveats: Unchanged with DPC sensitization were TCRs above 1 in 1000 frequency. Correlating positively with patch test score were the PT1 expanded TCR counts.

Documented time point: pre-sensitization, week 0. Treatment reported: therapeutic diphenylcyclopropenone sensitization with weekly scalp DPC. The study extracted total RNA from unfractionated whole blood. Blood collection happened ahead of applying each patch test. Each donor was an alopecia patient between 18 and 70 years of age who qualified for DPC. With respect to this clonotype: The target antigen is unknown.

TCRdb reanalysed the RACE reads using MiXCR and keeps one entry per CDR3 protein. The repertoire has roughly 36,000 distinct CDR3 sequences, 10% of them found once; the top ten carry 27%. Germline-derived CDR1 and CDR2 are SGHNT and YYREEE (reference sequence). Trimming stripped 0 bases from V and 3 bases from J, with 9 bases between. This CDR3 region has 15 residues. The receptor was derived from a man aged 50 or older with alopecia areata. Some clones in this sample may be carry-over from other donors' samples. V and J are TRBV5-4 and TRBJ2-2; weak D call: TRBD2 (5 bases). Sequenced material: whole blood, taken in connection with sensitization to the hapten diphenylcyclopropenone (DPC). Here the CDR3 DNA reads TGTGCCAGCAGCTTGGGGCTAGCAGACACCGGGGAGCTGTTTTTT. Its protein product is CASSLGLADTGELFF.